The next 27 T cell receptor beta chains were all read from a single sample in a study of CD8 T cells in ankylosing spondylitis. TCRdb re-analysed the 5' RACE reads in MiXCR, keeping a single row per CDR3 protein. In the table there are roughly 150,000 distinct CDR3 sequences, roughly 10% of which are singletons. The source material was blood, either unsorted or a sorted T cell fraction (not recorded which). The origin of the receptors is a female donor with ankylosing spondylitis or in good health (not recorded which).

This clonotype was counted a few times. The chain couples TRBV24-1 to TRBJ2-1, with D unclear. The V end lost 4 bases, the J end lost 7 bases, and 13 bases lay between the germline ends. Germline CDR1 KGHDR, CDR2 SFDVKD. The CDR3 spans 14 residues. The chain's CDR3 is CATSDSRFGNEQFF. As DNA, the CDR3 is TGTGCCACCAGTGACTCCCGATTCGGGAATGAGCAGTTCTTC.

This clonotype was observed many times. In nucleotides, the CDR3 is TGTGCCAGCAGTTCCGGGTGGGCTAGTGACACCGGGGAGCTGTTTTTT. Its translation is CASSSGWASDTGELFF. The chain employs TRBV6-5 and TRBJ2-2; D not certain. Germline V gene sequence: CDR1 MNHEY, CDR2 SVGAGI. This CDR3 is built from 16 residues. V lost 4 bases and J lost 3, with 15 bases in between.

This clonotype was counted many times. The rearrangement joins TRBV7-7 to TRBJ1-3; D may be TRBD1 (5 bases). CDR1 is SSHAT, CDR2 FNYEAQ, per germline (reference sequence). The length of the CDR3 is 16 residues. V shed 4 bases and J shed 0 bases, with 13 bases lying between them. The chain's CDR3 is CASSSGGPSSGNTIYF. The CDR3 nucleotides read TGTGCCAGCAGCTCGGGGGGACCCTCCTCTGGAAACACCATATATTTT.

Concerning this clonotype: A junction boundary mismatches the germline segment, possibly from a read error. The chain is built from TRBV20-1 and TRBJ2-1, with 8 bases matching TRBD2. Germline CDR1 is DFQATT and CDR2 is SNEGSKA (reference sequence). CDR3 size: 17 residues. The CDR3 DNA reads TGCTGTGCTAGAGTTGGGACTAGTCCAATCCGCGCCGGTGAGCAGTTCTTC. Amino acids: CCARVGTSPIRAGEQFF.

This clonotype has a handful of counts. The chain employs TRBV6-2 or TRBV6-3 and TRBJ1-5; 7 bases match TRBD1. CDR3 size: 13 residues. Germline CDR1 is MNHEY and CDR2 is SVGEGT. The V and J ends lost 6 bases and 3 bases, in that order; junction bases with no gene match: 2. In nucleotides, the CDR3 is TGTGCCAGCAGGGGGACAGCCAATCAGCCCCAGCATTTT. The encoded protein is CASRGTANQPQHF.

The J gene is TRBJ2-5, the V gene TRBV9; 9 bases are shared with TRBD2. The CDR3 extends over 15 amino acids. The germline CDR1 and CDR2 sequences are SGDLS and YYNGEE. After removal of 4 bases from V and 3 bases from J, the junction contained 7 bases not matched to a gene. The CDR3 region is CASSTGLASEETQYF. DNA for the CDR3: TGTGCCAGCAGCACGGGACTAGCATCCGAAGAGACCCAGTACTTC.

This clonotype was recorded many times. The chain recombines TRBV3-1 with TRBJ2-1; possible D gene TRBD2, 7 bases. Trimming removed 5 bases from V and 5 bases from J, with 13 bases in between. This CDR3 spans 14 amino acids. Per germline, CDR1 LGHDT and CDR2 YNNKEL (reference sequence). The CDR3 sequence: CASSDAGAHNEQFF. The CDR3 DNA follows: TGTGCCAGCAGCGATGCGGGGGCTCACAATGAGCAGTTCTTC.

This clonotype has a handful of counts. This sequence joins TRBV7-6 and TRBJ2-1, with D possibly TRBD2 on 5 matching bases. The CDR3 consists of 16 residues. CDR1 and CDR2 from the germline V gene are SGHVS and FNYEAQ. The ends were cut back, 3 bases at V and 0 bases at J, with 12 bases in the middle. The CDR3 sequence is CASSLVSGGSYNEQFF. The CDR3 DNA follows: TGTGCCAGCAGCTTGGTCAGCGGAGGCTCCTACAATGAGCAGTTCTTC. Full variable domain (outside the CDR3, taken from reference TRBV7-6 and TRBJ2-1): GAGVSQSPRYKVTKRGQDVALRCDPISGHVSLYWYRQALGQGPEFLTYFNYEAQQDKSGLPNDRFSAERPEGSISTLTIQRTEQRDSAMYRCASSLVSGGSYNEQFFGPGTRLTVL.

The genes are TRBV11-1 and TRBJ2-2; a weak D match, TRBD1 (6 bases). This CDR3 has 20 amino acids. With 6 bases removed from V and 0 bases from J, the gap between germline ends came to 26 bases. The V gene's germline CDR1 is SGHAT and CDR2 FQDESV (reference sequence). In DNA form, the CDR3 reads TGTGCCAGCAGGGGACGCCCGCCGGCCAAGGGACAAGCGAACACCGGGGAGCTGTTTTTT. Translation: CASRGRPPAKGQANTGELFF.

This clonotype showed up just a few times. The chain combines TRBV10-2 with TRBJ1-1; D ambiguous. CDR3 length equals 17 residues. Germline V gene lookup returns CDR1 WSHSY and CDR2 SAAADI. Between the trimmed V and J ends, which lost 0 bases and 0 bases, there was a span of 14 bases. CDR3 region: CASSESSPISLNTEAFF. The CDR3, as DNA: TGCGCCAGCAGTGAGTCTAGCCCTATTTCTCTGAACACTGAAGCTTTCTTT.

The chain joins TRBV30 to TRBJ2-7, with a possible D match to TRBD1 (5 bases). CDR1 and CDR2 from the germline V gene are GTSNPN and SVGIG (reference sequence). V was cut by 4 bases and J by 0 bases, with 16 bases left in between. CDR3 length equals 15 residues. CDR3 nucleotides: TGTGCCTGGACTGATACCGAGACAGCCTCCTACGAGCAGTACTTC. Translating it yields CAWTDTETASYEQYF.

The chain uses TRBV20-1 and TRBJ1-2; D perhaps matches TRBD1 (5 bases). Deletions cut 4 bases from V and 6 bases from J, with 12 bases between. Germline V gene lookup returns CDR1 DFQATT and CDR2 SNEGSKA (reference sequence). The CDR3 is 12 amino acids. CDR3 nucleotide sequence: TGCAGTGCTACAGGGATCTCCGATGGCTACACCTTC. Encoded protein: CSATGISDGYTF.

Only a few counts were recorded for this clonotype. The V call is TRBV4-3, the J call TRBJ2-2; D gene uncertain. Germline CDR1 LGHNA, CDR2 YSLEER. The CDR3 runs to 19 residues. The V gene lost 0 bases and the J gene lost 3 bases, with 20 bases spanning the gap. The CDR3 DNA follows: TGCGCCAGCAGCCAAGATGACAACTTTAGGCGAAGCGACACCGGGGAGCTGTTTTTT. Its translation is CASSQDDNFRRSDTGELFF.

Only a few counts were recorded for this clonotype. The chain employs TRBV21-1 and TRBJ1-5. TRBV21-1 is designated a pseudogene. The length of the CDR3 is 13 residues. The CDR3 DNA follows: TGTGCCAGCAGCAGGGTACCCATCCTGCCCCAGCATTTT. Residues: CASSRVPILPQHF.

The sample holds many counts of this clonotype. The J gene is TRBJ2-1, the V gene TRBV5-6; no firm D call. The CDR3 totals 15 residues. V lost 0 bases to trimming and J lost 6 bases, with 13 bases between them. Germline V CDR1 and CDR2: SGHDT, YYEEEE. The CDR3 DNA sequence: TGTGCCAGCAGCTTGGACAGAACCGTAGGCAATGAGCAGTTCTTC. This translates into CASSLDRTVGNEQFF.

Written as DNA, the CDR3 is TGTGCCAGCAGAGCCGGGACTCTATTTTACGAGCAGTACTTC. As protein: CASRAGTLFYEQYF. This chain connects TRBV6-1 to TRBJ2-7, with D possibly being TRBD2 (6 bases). The CDR3 covers 14 residues. V was clipped by 6 bases and J by 4 bases, with 16 bases between them. CDR1 MNHNS and CDR2 SASEGT come from the germline V gene.

This clonotype has a count of ten or more. The CDR3 here is CASSRFHPRGGYTF. CDR3 nucleotide sequence: TGTGCCAGCAGCCGCTTCCACCCTCGCGGCGGCTACACCTTC. The chain has TRBV28 and TRBJ1-2; D uncertain. The CDR3 runs 14 residues. Germline CDR1 MDHEN, CDR2 SYDVKM. Between the trimmed V and J ends, which lost 6 bases and 8 bases, there was a span of 19 bases.

This chain uses TRBV27 with TRBJ1-1, with a tentative D call TRBD1 (5 bases). The CDR3 is made up of 16 amino acids. The germline V gene has CDR1 MNHEY and CDR2 SMNVEV (reference sequence). V shed 5 bases and J shed 0 bases, with 16 bases lying between them. In DNA, the CDR3 is TGTGCCAGCAGTGATAGACAGACTTGGATGAACACTGAAGCTTTCTTT. Amino acid sequence: CASSDRQTWMNTEAFF.

The chain couples TRBV6-2 or TRBV6-3 to TRBJ2-2; no clear D. Germline V gives CDR1 MNHEY, CDR2 SVGEGT. Trimming took 0 bases from V and 0 from J, leaving 11 bases between them. The CDR3 runs to 17 residues. The CDR3 loop is CASSYSTRRTNTGELFF. The CDR3 DNA is TGTGCCAGCAGTTACTCGACCCGACGGACGAACACCGGGGAGCTGTTTTTT.

This clonotype was detected only a few times. This chain links TRBV20-1 with TRBJ1-1; 8 nucleotides align to TRBD1. The CDR3 extends over 17 amino acids. J lost 3 bases, V lost 0 bases, and 12 bases had no gene match. From germline, CDR1 is DFQATT and CDR2 SNEGSKA (reference sequence). Written as DNA, the CDR3 is TGCAGTGCTAGAGATCGCGACAGGGGAATTGAAGACACTGAAGCTTTCTTT. Encoded protein: CSARDRDRGIEDTEAFF.

This clonotype was seen a few times. V is TRBV24-1 and J is TRBJ2-7, with D possibly TRBD1 on 6 matching bases. V dropped 3 bases and J dropped 2 bases, with 13 bases sitting between them. The CDR3 contains 15 residues. Germline V lookup: CDR1 KGHDR, CDR2 SFDVKD. The CDR3 sequence is CATSDTDSPTYEQYF. CDR3 nucleotide sequence: TGTGCCACCAGTGATACGGACAGCCCTACCTACGAGCAGTACTTC.

This chain links TRBV5-6 with TRBJ2-7; TRBD2 is a possible D gene (5 bases). The V and J ends lost 0 bases and 6 bases respectively, with 10 bases between them. The CDR3 covers 13 residues. Germline values: CDR1 SGHDT, CDR2 YYEEEE. The CDR3 is CASSLGGLSEQYF. As DNA, the CDR3 is TGTGCCAGCAGCTTGGGAGGGCTTTCCGAGCAGTACTTC.

This clonotype came up many times. V usage is TRBV12-3 or TRBV12-4 and J usage is TRBJ2-5; tentative D call: TRBD2 (5 bases). The length of the CDR3 is 15 residues. Between the trimmed V and J ends, which lost 6 bases and 5 bases, there was a span of 19 bases. This CDR3 is CASSSGEGAAETQYF. Here the CDR3 DNA reads TGTGCCAGCAGCTCCGGGGAAGGCGCGGCTGAGACCCAGTACTTC.

This clonotype was recorded many times. The chain recombines TRBV7-9 with TRBJ1-2; unclear D gene. CDR1 SEHNR and CDR2 FQNEAQ come from the germline V gene (reference sequence). The CDR3 contains 14 residues. V shed 2 bases and J shed 6 bases, with 13 bases lying between them. DNA of the CDR3: TGTGCCAGCAGCTTATCGGCGCCCGGCAATGGCTACACCTTC. This codes for CASSLSAPGNGYTF.

The sample holds a few counts of this clonotype. J is TRBJ1-2 and V is TRBV28; D may be TRBD1 (6 bases). Trimming stripped 2 bases from V and 8 bases from J, with 21 bases between. The CDR3 has 16 residues. From germline, CDR1 is MDHEN and CDR2 SYDVKM. The CDR3 sequence is CASSLTEGGGFGGYTF. CDR3 DNA sequence: TGTGCCAGCAGTTTAACCGAGGGAGGGGGATTCGGCGGCTACACCTTC.

The J gene is TRBJ2-3, the V gene TRBV27; 8 bases agree with TRBD2. From germline, CDR1 is MNHEY and CDR2 SMNVEV (reference sequence). The V gene end was trimmed by 5 bases and the J gene end by 0 bases; junction bases not matched to a gene: 4. This CDR3 region has 15 residues. The CDR3 region has the DNA TGTGCCAGCAGTCCGTCTAGCGGGAGCACAGATACGCAGTATTTT. The encoded protein is CASSPSSGSTDTQYF.

This clonotype was recorded at least ten times. The chain combines TRBV28 with TRBJ1-1, with D perhaps TRBD1 (5 bases). From germline, CDR1 is MDHEN and CDR2 SYDVKM. The length of the CDR3 is 14 residues. V shed 6 bases and J shed 7 bases, with 18 bases lying between them. CDR3 coding DNA: TGTGCCAGCAGGACCCCGAGGGGATGGAATGAAGCTTTCTTT. This sequence encodes CASRTPRGWNEAFF.